These 5 T cell receptor beta chains originate from one sample sequenced in a study of cytomegalovirus exposure and HLA in healthy donors (TCRdb year 2017). Library preparation was by the immunoSEQ multiplex PCR assay. For the multiplex PCR, a mixture combining 60 forward primers for TCR Vbeta segments and 13 reverse primers for TCR Jbeta segments was used. As stored in TCRdb, this immuneACCESS dataset retains in-frame rearrangements with V and J assigned. A fraction of the clones does not appear; measured against another copy, unresolved V genes explain less than half of the discrepancy, and the remainder lacks a known reason. The sample profile shows tens of thousands of clones; about 80% of them were found once. Clones ranked in the top ten supply under 9% of the sample. The sample comprised PBMCs. All receptors come from a man aged 55 to 70 in good health and CMV-seropositive.

The chain joins TRBV7-9 to TRBJ2-3, with D tentatively TRBD2 (6 bases). The ends were cut back, 6 bases at V and 1 base at J, with 14 bases in the middle. The CDR3 totals 15 residues. Germline V lookup: CDR1 SEHNR, CDR2 FQNEAQ (reference sequence). This CDR3 reads CASSPLGGGTDTQYF. The CDR3, as DNA: TGTGCCAGCAGTCCCCTGGGGGGAGGCACAGATACGCAGTATTTT.

This sequence joins TRBV5-1 and TRBJ2-5; D possibly corresponds to TRBD1 (6 bases). Deletions cut 4 bases from V and 5 bases from J, with 18 bases between. The CDR3 runs 15 residues. CDR1 and CDR2 (germline): SGHRS, YFSETQ. CDR3 sequence: CASSLGLGAGETQYF. The CDR3 bases are TGCGCCAGCAGCCTTGGACTGGGGGCAGGGGAGACCCAGTACTTC.

This sequence joins TRBV6-6 and TRBJ2-1; 11 bases match TRBD2. The V gene end was trimmed by 6 bases and the J gene end by 13 bases; junction bases not matched to a gene: 14. CDR1 is MNHNY and CDR2 is SVGAGI in the germline V gene (reference sequence). This CDR3 is built from 15 residues. This chain's CDR3 is CASRNPTSGSSIQFF. The CDR3 DNA sequence: TGTGCCAGCAGGAACCCAACTAGCGGGAGTTCAATACAGTTCTTC.

The rearrangement links TRBV7-8 to TRBJ1-1, with D possibly matching TRBD1 (5 bases). The CDR3 totals 13 residues. V dropped 5 bases and J dropped 6 bases, with 13 bases sitting between them. Per germline, CDR1 SGHVS and CDR2 FQNEAQ. The CDR3 coding sequence is TGTGCCAGCAGCCCAAGGGCGGGGCCTGAAGCTTTCTTT. Protein: CASSPRAGPEAFF.

The V call is TRBV5-6, the J call TRBJ1-1; a weak D match, TRBD1 (5 bases). Germline V CDR1 and CDR2: SGHDT, YYEEEE. This CDR3 spans 14 amino acids. Trimming removed 2 bases from V and 4 bases from J, with 12 bases in between. The CDR3 DNA is TGTGCCAGCAGCTTCCGGCAGGGTGGCACTGAAGCTTTCTTT. Translated: CASSFRQGGTEAFF.